This T cell receptor (beta chain) was captured in a study of graft-versus-host responses after intestinal transplantation. The study, taken as a whole, reports: Elevated graft-versus-host to host-versus-graft clonal ratios in allografts were recorded for patients with graft-donor T cell macrochimerism.

TCRdb's copy holds only in-frame clones and misses some; the assay was immunoSEQ multiplex PCR. The table lists tens of thousands of clones, 95% of them singletons. As regards this clone: Its antigen is as yet unknown.

The length of the CDR3 is 17 residues. Germline V lookup: CDR1 SQVTM, CDR2 ANQGSEA. V lost 6 bases to trimming and J lost 7 bases, with 28 bases between them. The chain joins TRBV29-1 to TRBJ2-1; either TRBD1 or TRBD2 may supply D (7 bases each). This clonotype was sampled from a human donor who was the organ donor for an intestinal transplant. The material sequenced was unstimulated CD8+ T cells sorted from spleen or lymph node cells, taken before transplant. The CDR3 bases are TGCAGCGTGCCCAAGGGGGCTAGCGGAATCGCAGGTAATGAGCAGTTCTTC. Protein: CSVPKGASGIAGNEQFF.